Listed below are T cell receptor beta chains from one sample, sequenced in a study of shared clonotypes between healthy human individuals. TCRdb's table, derived via immunoSEQ multiplex PCR, lists solely in-frame clones and lacks some. The table shows 2 million to 2.5 million clones, with approximately 93% occurring only once. The sample comprised naive CD4+ T cells from PBMCs. The source is a man aged 18-30 years in good health. Some clones in this sample may be carry-over from other donors' samples. CDR3s include the opening cysteine and the closing phenylalanine or tryptophan. A D gene is named only where the DNA matches it firmly. Expanded clones get a size class; other rows say once, few or many, or leave the size out.

clone_size	v_call	j_call	d_call	cdr3_aa	cdr3_nt
-	TRBV5-1	TRBJ1-2	TRBD1	CASSLDRGEPGYTF	TGCGCCAGCAGCCTTGACAGGGGCGAACCTGGCTACACCTTC
-	TRBV27	TRBJ1-4	-	CASSLNREVGPWGEKLFF	TGTGCCAGCAGTTTAAATAGGGAGGTCGGGCCTTGGGGTGAAAAACTGTTTTTT
-	TRBV4-1	TRBJ2-3	TRBD2	CASSQDRTSGSTDTQYF	TGCGCCAGCAGCCAAGATAGGACTAGCGGCAGCACAGATACGCAGTATTTT
few	TRBV2	TRBJ1-1	-	CASSGIFSVTEAFF	TGTGCCAGCAGTGGGATTTTTTCGGTCACTGAAGCTTTCTTT
once	TRBV28	TRBJ1-5	-	CASSFGTLGNQPQHF	TGTGCCAGCAGTTTTGGGACCCTAGGGAATCAGCCCCAGCATTTT
once	TRBV13	TRBJ2-7	TRBD1	CASSLSQWDRPYEQYF	TGTGCCAGCAGCTTAAGCCAGTGGGACAGACCCTACGAGCAGTACTTC
-	TRBV7-3	TRBJ1-1	-	CASSLNGGWNTEAFF	TGTGCCAGCAGCTTAAATGGAGGATGGAACACTGAAGCTTTCTTT
-	TRBV29-1	TRBJ2-7	TRBD2	CSGGLAGDSEQYF	TGCAGCGGGGGACTAGCGGGAGATAGCGAGCAGTACTTC
-	TRBV7-9	TRBJ1-1	-	CASSLGGGYTEAFF	TGTGCCAGCAGCTTAGGCGGCGGATACACTGAAGCTTTCTTT
-	TRBV28	TRBJ2-1	TRBD2	CASSLGLAGGPGYNEQFF	TGTGCCAGCAGTTTAGGACTAGCGGGAGGCCCGGGCTACAATGAGCAGTTCTTC
-	TRBV19	TRBJ2-3	TRBD1	CASSLIRDSFTDTQYF	TGTGCCAGTAGTCTAATCCGGGACAGCTTCACAGATACGCAGTATTTT
-	TRBV7-9	TRBJ2-1	-	CASSSSGSYNEQFF	TGTGCCAGCAGCTCCTCGGGGTCCTACAATGAGCAGTTCTTC
-	TRBV6-5	TRBJ1-2	-	CASSYGGLGYGYTF	TGTGCCAGCAGCTACGGGGGGTTAGGTTACGGCTACACCTTC
-	TRBV7-6	TRBJ2-7	-	CASSPSPGIFYEQYF	TGTGCCAGCAGCCCCTCGCCAGGAATTTTCTACGAGCAGTACTTC
-	TRBV14	TRBJ2-1	TRBD1	CASSQAGTGANEQFF	TGTGCCAGCAGCCAGGCCGGGACAGGGGCCAATGAGCAGTTCTTC
-	TRBV6-6	TRBJ1-2	TRBD1	CASIIGEDRGRRGYTF	TGTGCCAGCATCATTGGCGAGGACAGGGGGCGCCGAGGCTACACCTTC
-	TRBV5-6	TRBJ1-2	-	CASSRPGGSPYGYTF	TGTGCCAGCAGCCGACCCGGGGGGTCTCCCTATGGCTACACCTTC
-	TRBV6-5	TRBJ2-5	-	CASSRHRQETQYF	TGTGCCAGCAGTCGCCACAGGCAAGAGACCCAGTACTTC
-	TRBV4-1	TRBJ2-3	TRBD2	CASSRKTSGEFTDTQYF	TGCGCCAGCAGCCGGAAGACTAGCGGTGAATTCACAGATACGCAGTATTTT
-	TRBV11-3	TRBJ2-1	-	CASSPQGYNEQFF	TGTGCCAGCAGCCCCCAAGGCTACAATGAGCAGTTCTTC
once	TRBV18	TRBJ2-1	-	CASSPVGGENEQFF	TGTGCCAGCTCACCAGTAGGGGGGGAAAATGAGCAGTTCTTC
few	TRBV7-2	TRBJ1-1	-	CASSLGAGEAFF	TGTGCCAGCAGCTTAGGGGCAGGTGAAGCTTTCTTT